Presented here are 31 T cell receptor beta chains from one specimen sequenced in a study of Tregs in tolerant kidney transplant recipients. Mixed chimerism was transient after nonmyeloablative marrow transplants from related graft donors. Libraries were prepared by immunoSEQ multiplex PCR; TCRdb keeps only in-frame clonotypes and omits some of them. The sample yields some 10,000 clones, of which the top ten take up around 26%. The sequencing used CD8+ T cells from blood (PBMCs), collected 24 months after the transplant. These receptors were taken from a human patient who received a combined kidney and bone marrow transplant. The graft donor may account for some of the T cells.

On this clone: The read falls 3 residues short of the CDR3 end, and the missing part is taken from the germline J gene. The chain carries TRBV20-1 and TRBJ2-7; 13 nucleotides agree with TRBD2. Germline V gene sequence: CDR1 DFQATT, CDR2 SNEGSKA (reference sequence). Trimming took 5 bases from V and 4 from J; bases not matched to a gene: 2. This CDR3 comprises 13 residues. Incomplete CDR3 DNA: TGCAGTGCTGGACTAGCGGGAGCGTACGAG. Translation: CSAGLAGAYE. The complete CDR3 sequence is CSAGLAGAYEQYF.

For this clone: The CDR3 goes on 3 residues after the read ends, and that part is filled in from the germline J gene. The chain joins TRBV7-9 to TRBJ2-7; D unresolved. V was pared by 3 bases and J by 5 bases, with 8 bases between. The CDR3 is 12 residues long. Per the germline V gene, CDR1 is SEHNR and CDR2 is FQNEAQ (reference sequence). The CDR3: CASSFGIDEQYF. The sequenced part of the CDR3 DNA is TGTGCCAGCAGCTTTGGTATAGACGAG. Using reference TRBV7-9 and TRBJ2-7 for the parts outside the CDR3, the full variable domain is DTGVSQNPRHKITKRGQNVTFRCDPISEHNRLYWYRQTLGQGPEFLTYFQNEAQLEKSRLLSDRFSAERPKGSFSTLEIQRTEQGDSAMYLCASSFGIDEQYFGPGTRLTVT.

Remarks on this clone: The read ends 3 residues early relative to the CDR3; the germline J gene fills the gap. J is TRBJ2-7 and V is TRBV5-6, with D possibly called TRBD1 or TRBD2 (5 bases each). Looked up from germline, CDR1 is SGHDT and CDR2 is YYEEEE. The CDR3 is made up of 14 amino acids. Trimming took 2 bases from V and 3 from J, leaving 12 bases between them. This chain's CDR3 is CASSFEQRGYEQYF. Partial CDR3 DNA: TGTGCCAGCAGCTTCGAACAGAGGGGCTACGAG.

With respect to this clone: Coverage ceases 3 residues before the CDR3 finishes, and the germline J gene fills in the end. The V and J genes are TRBV7-9 and TRBJ2-7; TRBD1 might be the D (6 bases). Trimming removed 4 bases from V and 3 bases from J, with 13 bases in between. The CDR3 consists of 14 residues. CDR1 is SEHNR, CDR2 FQNEAQ, per germline (reference sequence). CDR3 DNA, as far as it was read: TGTGCCAGCAGCTCACCGGGACACTTCTACGAG. Protein product: CASSSPGHFYE. The whole CDR3 protein reads CASSSPGHFYEQYF.

A remark on this clone: The read halts 3 residues ahead of the CDR3 end, with the missing end drawn from the germline J gene. This chain links TRBV5-6 with TRBJ1-1, with TRBD1 matching over 7 bases. The V gene end was trimmed by 4 bases and the J gene end by 7 bases; junction bases not matched to a gene: 10. CDR3 size: 14 residues. Germline CDR1 is SGHDT and CDR2 is YYEEEE. The CDR3 loop reads CASSAETGASEAFF. The CDR3 DNA, read in part, is TGTGCCAGCAGCGCCGAAACAGGGGCGAGTGAA.

Of note for this clone: The read terminates 3 residues before the CDR3 end, so the remaining end is supplied by the germline J gene. The rearrangement joins TRBV19 to TRBJ1-2; 9 positions match TRBD1. CDR1 LNHDA and CDR2 SQIVND come from the germline V gene (reference sequence). J lost 2 bases, V lost 6 bases, and 4 bases had no gene match. The CDR3 totals 14 residues. CDR3 bases read: TGTGCCAGTAGCTCCGGGACAGGGAACTATGGC. Translation gives CASSSGTGNYG. The CDR3 in its entirety is CASSSGTGNYGYTF.

In regard to this clone: The CDR3 extends 3 residues past the end of the read, so its final part is completed from the germline J gene. This sequence joins TRBV23-1 and TRBJ2-2; the D is unclear. TRBV23-1 has ORF status, its function being uncertain. Trimming shortened V by 0 bases and J by 3 bases, and 14 bases separated the two germline ends. The CDR3 length is 17 residues. The part of the CDR3 DNA that was read is TGCGCCAGCAGTCAATCAGCCACAGATCCTTACACCGGGGAG. Residues: CASSQSATDPYTGE. The whole CDR3 reads CASSQSATDPYTGELFF.

As to this clone: The CDR3 end is not reached by the read, which stops 3 residues before it; the germline J gene fills it in. The chain recombines TRBV9 with TRBJ2-1, with 7 bases identical to TRBD2. J gave up 4 bases and V 1 base, and 5 bases lay outside the gene matches. Per the germline V gene, CDR1 is SGDLS and CDR2 is YYNGEE. The CDR3 has 15 amino acids. The CDR3 loop reads CASSVKRGEYNEQFF. The sequenced CDR3 bases are TGTGCCAGCAGCGTAAAGCGGGGAGAATACAATGAG.

About this clone itself: With the read ending 3 residues before the CDR3 end, the germline J gene is used to fill in that end. This chain joins TRBV4-1 and TRBJ2-6; D gene ambiguous. Trimming pared 2 bases from V and 0 bases from J, leaving 8 bases between. Germline assignment: CDR1 MGHRA and CDR2 YSYEKL. The CDR3 is made up of 16 amino acids. Here the CDR3 reads CASSQPQLSGANVLTF. The DNA read from the CDR3 is TGCGCCAGCAGCCAACCCCAACTCTCTGGGGCCAACGTC.

As concerns this clone: The sequenced fragment ends 3 residues before the CDR3 boundary, so the rest is inferred from the germline J gene. This chain connects TRBV19 to TRBJ2-7, with 8 nucleotides matching TRBD2. Germline V gene sequence: CDR1 LNHDA, CDR2 SQIVND (reference sequence). J lost 3 bases, V lost 5 bases, and 12 bases had no gene match. The CDR3 spans 16 residues. The CDR3 DNA, read in part, is TGTGCCAGTAGTGCGGAGTCGGCTAGCGGGCGCTACGAG. Amino acid sequence: CASSAESASGRYE. The whole CDR3 reads CASSAESASGRYEQYF.

Points on this clone: The CDR3 goes on 3 residues after the read ends, and that part is filled in from the germline J gene. The V call is TRBV5-8, the J call TRBJ1-1; D unclear. Germline V gene sequence: CDR1 SGHTS, CDR2 YDEGEE. This CDR3 is built from 14 residues. The V end was cut by 0 bases, the J end by 1 base, with 7 bases between. This CDR3 reads CASSLVPGNTEAFF. The CDR3 bases that were read are TGTGCCAGCAGCTTGGTCCCGGGGAACACTGAA. The full variable domain, rest sourced from reference TRBV5-8 and TRBJ1-1, is EAGVTQSPTHLIKTRGQQATLRCSPISGHTSVYWYQQALGLGLQFLLWYDEGEERNRGNFPPRFSGRQFPNYSSELNVNALELEDSALYLCASSLVPGNTEAFFGQGTRLTVV.

Of note for this clone: The read stops 3 residues short of the end of the CDR3; the missing end is completed from the germline J gene. The rearrangement uses TRBV28 and TRBJ2-6; D is unclear. V was cut by 1 base and J by 1 base, with 5 bases left in between. CDR1 is MDHEN and CDR2 is SYDVKM in the germline V gene. The CDR3 has 15 residues. CDR3 amino acids: CASSLYPSGANVLTF. The CDR3 bases that were read are TGTGCCAGCAGTTTATATCCTTCTGGGGCCAACGTC.

The CDR3 sequence: CASSLGQGLIEQFF. The CDR3 bases that were read are TGTGCCAGCAGCCTTGGACAGGGACTGATTGAG. V usage is TRBV7-8 and J usage is TRBJ2-1, with 8 bases lining up with TRBD1. The observed sequence ends 3 residues before the CDR3 terminus, with the missing tail filled in from the germline J gene. CDR1 is SGHVS and CDR2 is FQNEAQ in the germline V gene. The CDR3 runs to 14 residues. The V gene end was trimmed by 5 bases and the J gene end by 9 bases; junction bases not matched to a gene: 9.

As for this clone: Read coverage stops 3 residues before the CDR3 terminus; the germline J gene supplies the remainder. This rearrangement joins TRBV4-2 to TRBJ1-2; TRBD1 agrees at 12 bases. Trimming took 4 bases from V and 4 from J; bases not matched to a gene: 10. Germline CDR1 LGHNA, CDR2 YNFKEQ. This CDR3 spans 17 amino acids. Partial CDR3 DNA: TGTGCCAGCAGCCCCGGGACAGGGGGCATCCCTTTCTATGGC. It specifies CASSPGTGGIPFYG. In full, the CDR3 reads CASSPGTGGIPFYGYTF.

In regard to this clone: The CDR3 end falls 3 residues outside the read, so it is completed with the germline J gene. The V call is TRBV6-1, the J call TRBJ2-7; D is perhaps TRBD2 (7 bases). CDR1 and CDR2 from the germline V gene are MNHNS and SASEGT. This CDR3 contains 15 residues. Between the trimmed V and J ends, which lost 3 bases and 6 bases, there was a span of 18 bases. The CDR3 sequence: CASSERLGGGREQYF. Partial CDR3 DNA: TGTGCCAGCAGTGAGCGACTAGGGGGGGGGCGCGAG.

The CDR3: CASSQGTGYEQYF. CDR3 DNA, as far as it was read: TGTGCCAGCAGCCAGGGGACAGGCTACGAG. V gene TRBV7-8 combines with J gene TRBJ2-7; 8 nucleotides align to TRBD1. The read gets to within 3 residues of the CDR3 end, and the germline J gene fills in the rest. Germline V gives CDR1 SGHVS, CDR2 FQNEAQ. The CDR3 is 13 amino acids. V lost 5 bases and J lost 3; bases outside the gene matches: 3. Combining the CDR3 with reference TRBV7-8 and TRBJ2-7 gives the whole variable domain GAGVSQSPRYKVAKRGQDVALRCDPISGHVSLFWYQQALGQGPEFLTYFQNEAQLDKSGLPSDRFFAERPEGSVSTLKIQRTQQEDSAVYLCASSQGTGYEQYFGPGTRLTVT.

Details on this clone: Read coverage stops 3 residues before the CDR3 terminus; the germline J gene supplies the remainder. The chain joins TRBV19 to TRBJ2-2; D is possibly TRBD1 (7 bases). Germline lookup yields CDR1 LNHDA and CDR2 SQIVND (reference sequence). The CDR3 spans 15 residues. V was pared by 5 bases and J by 5 bases, with 15 bases between. The CDR3 sequence is CASSAGTRGTGELFF. The CDR3 bases that were read are TGTGCCAGTAGTGCGGGAACCAGGGGGACCGGGGAG.

Concerning this clone itself: The read falls 3 residues short of the CDR3 end, and the missing part is taken from the germline J gene. The J gene is TRBJ2-7, the V gene TRBV7-9; the D gene is possibly TRBD1 (6 bases). The germline V gene has CDR1 SEHNR and CDR2 FQNEAQ (reference sequence). This CDR3 region has 14 residues. The ends were cut back, 5 bases at V and 1 base at J, with 12 bases in the middle. CDR3 sequence reads: CASSPGTRSYEQYF. Incomplete CDR3 DNA: TGTGCCAGCAGCCCCGGGACAAGATCCTACGAG.

On this clone: Sequencing ends 3 residues short of the CDR3 end; the germline J gene provides the rest. V and J are TRBV11-2 and TRBJ2-7; 11 nucleotides match TRBD2. Germline lookup yields CDR1 SGHAT and CDR2 FQNNGV. V was pared by 5 bases and J by 2 bases, with 2 bases of the junction left unmatched. This CDR3 contains 14 residues. The CDR3 here is CASSTSGGTYEQYF. The CDR3 DNA, read in part, is TGTGCCAGCAGCACTAGCGGGGGAACCTACGAG.

CDR3 region: CSANDRGKYNEQFF. CDR3 DNA (partial): TGCAGCGCCAACGACAGGGGGAAATACAATGAG. V usage is TRBV29-1 and J usage is TRBJ2-1; 9 bases match TRBD1. Read data end 3 residues before the CDR3 end; the end is taken from the germline J gene. The CDR3 is 14 residues long. Germline trimming cut 7 bases from V and 4 bases from J; bases unmatched to any gene: 8. The germline CDR1 and CDR2 sequences are SQVTM and ANQGSEA.

Notes on this clone: The read terminates 3 residues before the CDR3 end, so the remaining end is supplied by the germline J gene. This rearrangement joins TRBV14 to TRBJ2-7, with D hard to call. Germline V gene lookup returns CDR1 SGHDN and CDR2 FVKESK. V was shortened by 4 bases and J by 0 bases, with 7 bases between the two germline ends. CDR3 size: 13 residues. The CDR3 bases that were read are TGTGCCAGCAGCCTACAGAACTCCTACGAG. The encoded protein is CASSLQNSYE. In full, the CDR3 is CASSLQNSYEQYF.

On this clone itself: The read is 3 residues too short to cover the CDR3 end, so that end is filled in from the germline J gene. The chain combines TRBV6-1 with TRBJ2-7; 7 nucleotides line up with TRBD1. The CDR3 is made up of 14 amino acids. V shed 3 bases, J shed 2 bases, and the junction held 4 bases outside the gene matches. Germline CDR1 is MNHNS and CDR2 is SASEGT. CDR3 in amino acids: CASSDVQGAYEQYF. The CDR3 bases that were read are TGTGCCAGCAGTGACGTGCAGGGGGCCTACGAG.

Concerning this clone itself: The read terminates 3 residues ahead of where the CDR3 ends, so the germline J gene completes it. This chain links TRBV7-3 with TRBJ2-5, with TRBD1 as a possible D gene (6 bases). Germline lookup yields CDR1 SGHTA and CDR2 FQGTGA. V dropped 3 bases and J dropped 5 bases, with 13 bases sitting between them. This CDR3 is 14 amino acids long. Partial CDR3 DNA: TGTGCCAGCAGCTTCACAGGGCCGAGGGAGACC. Amino acid sequence: CASSFTGPRET. The complete CDR3 protein is CASSFTGPRETQYF. Looking up the rest from reference TRBV7-3 and TRBJ2-5 gives the full variable domain: GAGVSQTPSNKVTEKGKYVELRCDPISGHTALYWYRQSLGQGPEFLIYFQGTGAADDSGLPNDRFFAVRPEGSVSTLKIQRTERGDSAVYLCASSFTGPRETQYFGPGTRLLVL.

Note on this clone: The sequence runs out 3 residues before the end of the CDR3; the remainder is reconstructed from the germline J gene. The gene calls are TRBV29-1 and TRBJ2-5; tentative D call: TRBD1 (7 bases). V was trimmed by 3 bases and J by 5 bases, leaving 13 bases between them. Per germline, CDR1 SQVTM and CDR2 ANQGSEA. CDR3 size: 13 residues. Incomplete CDR3 DNA: TGCAGCGTTGATTGGAGGGGGCAGGAGACC. Encoded protein: CSVDWRGQET. The CDR3 in its entirety is CSVDWRGQETQYF.

In regard to this clone: The CDR3 goes on 3 residues after the read ends, and that part is filled in from the germline J gene. This chain joins TRBV20-1 and TRBJ2-3; 16 nucleotides line up with TRBD2. With 5 bases clipped from V and 1 base from J, the junction kept 12 bases outside the gene matches. This CDR3 is 19 amino acids long. CDR1 DFQATT and CDR2 SNEGSKA come from the germline V gene (reference sequence). CDR3 amino acids: CSAPGLAGGPSLRTDTQYF. The covered CDR3 bases are TGCAGTGCTCCGGGACTAGCGGGAGGGCCTAGCCTTCGCACAGATACG.

CDR3 region: CASSTTGDTGELFF. The covered CDR3 bases are TGTGCCAGCAGCACGACAGGGGACACCGGGGAG. The rearrangement links TRBV5-4 to TRBJ2-2; 8 positions match TRBD1. The CDR3 end is not reached by the read, which stops 3 residues before it; the germline J gene fills it in. CDR1 and CDR2 (germline): SGHNT, YYREEE (reference sequence). The CDR3 sequence is 14 residues long. V shed 4 bases, J shed 3 bases, and the junction held 2 bases outside the gene matches.

With regard to this clone: The CDR3 extends 3 residues past the end of the read, so its final part is completed from the germline J gene. The chain uses TRBV6-2 or TRBV6-3 and TRBJ2-5; 10 bases align to TRBD2. V lost 6 bases, J lost 5 bases, and 6 bases stayed unmatched. The CDR3 covers 14 residues. Germline assignment: CDR1 MNHEY and CDR2 SVGEGT. CDR3 residues: CASSLLAGQETQYF. Partial CDR3 DNA: TGTGCCAGCAGCCTACTAGCGGGACAGGAGACC.

The CDR3 loop is CASSPGTTLYNEQFF. The CDR3 bases that were read are TGTGCCAGCAGCCCCGGGACAACCCTTTACAATGAG. The genes are TRBV7-2 and TRBJ2-1; D is perhaps TRBD1 (6 bases). Sequencing ends 3 residues short of the CDR3 end; the germline J gene provides the rest. The CDR3 contains 15 residues. The germline V gene has CDR1 SGHTA and CDR2 FQGNSA. The germline V and J ends were trimmed by 5 bases and 4 bases, with 15 bases remaining between them.

The DNA read from the CDR3 is TGTGCCAGCAGCCCAATTCCCGACAGGACTAACTATGGC. It translates to CASSPIPDRTNYG. The CDR3 reads in full as CASSPIPDRTNYGYTF. The V and J genes are TRBV16 and TRBJ1-2; D is perhaps TRBD1 (6 bases). The read stops 3 residues short of the end of the CDR3; the missing end is completed from the germline J gene. Germline V gene data show CDR1 as KGHSY and CDR2 as FQNENV. The CDR3 extends over 16 amino acids. V lost 4 bases and J 0 bases, leaving 15 bases between the germline ends. The whole variable domain, remainder taken from reference TRBV16 and TRBJ1-2, is GEEVAQTPKHLVRGEGQKAKLYCAPIKGHSYVFWYQQVLKNEFKFLISFQNENVFDETGMPKERFSAKCLPNSPCSLEIQATKLEDSAVYFCASSPIPDRTNYGYTFGSGTRLTVV.

As regards this clone: The read falls 3 residues short of the CDR3 end, and the missing part is taken from the germline J gene. The rearrangement links TRBV10-2 to TRBJ1-1; D is unclear. The germline V and J ends were trimmed by 2 bases and 2 bases, with 6 bases remaining between them. The germline CDR1 and CDR2 sequences are WSHSY and SAAADI. The CDR3 covers 13 residues. The CDR3 loop reads CASSEVENTEAFF. The covered CDR3 bases are TGCGCCAGCAGTGAGGTAGAAAACACTGAA.

For this clone: With the read ending 3 residues before the CDR3 end, the germline J gene is used to fill in that end. The chain uses TRBV6-2 or TRBV6-3 and TRBJ2-1; 8 bases are a match to TRBD2. The CDR3 is 17 residues long. J lost 0 bases, V lost 1 base, and 5 bases had no gene match. Germline CDR1 MNHEY, CDR2 SVGEGT. CDR3 sequence reads: CASSYLIAGSSYNEQFF. CDR3 DNA (partial): TGTGCCAGCAGTTACTTAATAGCGGGAAGCTCCTACAATGAG.